This TCR beta chain stems from a study of human T cells and chemical hapten exposure. Time point indicated: patch test 1, 2 weeks after DPC sensitization. Treatment: therapeutic diphenylcyclopropenone sensitization with weekly scalp DPC. Each CDR3 protein gets one entry after TCRdb re-called the RACE reads with MiXCR. The table lists some 380,000 distinct CDR3 sequences, approximately 4.4% of them singletons. Study-wide findings and caveats: Compared to controls, expanded TCRs made significantly more large clusters of similar CDR3s. DPC sensitization left the count of TCRs above 1 in 1000 unchanged. With patch test score, the counts of PT1 expanded TCRs showed a positive correlation.

This clonotype was counted ten times or more. Its specificity is unknown. This material consisted of whole blood, taken in connection with sensitization to the hapten diphenylcyclopropenone (DPC). This clonotype was obtained from a woman aged 45-65 years with alopecia areata. Some clones in this sample may be carry-over from other donors' samples.

CDR3 nucleotide sequence: TGTGCCAGCTCACCCGACTCCGGACTCGCCGGCATTCAGTACTTC. Amino acids: CASSPDSGLAGIQYF. This chain connects TRBV18 to TRBJ2-4; possibly TRBD2 for D (5 bases). The V gene lost 3 bases and the J gene lost 9 bases, with 18 bases spanning the gap. CDR1 is KGHSH, CDR2 LQKENI, per germline. The CDR3 extends over 15 amino acids.